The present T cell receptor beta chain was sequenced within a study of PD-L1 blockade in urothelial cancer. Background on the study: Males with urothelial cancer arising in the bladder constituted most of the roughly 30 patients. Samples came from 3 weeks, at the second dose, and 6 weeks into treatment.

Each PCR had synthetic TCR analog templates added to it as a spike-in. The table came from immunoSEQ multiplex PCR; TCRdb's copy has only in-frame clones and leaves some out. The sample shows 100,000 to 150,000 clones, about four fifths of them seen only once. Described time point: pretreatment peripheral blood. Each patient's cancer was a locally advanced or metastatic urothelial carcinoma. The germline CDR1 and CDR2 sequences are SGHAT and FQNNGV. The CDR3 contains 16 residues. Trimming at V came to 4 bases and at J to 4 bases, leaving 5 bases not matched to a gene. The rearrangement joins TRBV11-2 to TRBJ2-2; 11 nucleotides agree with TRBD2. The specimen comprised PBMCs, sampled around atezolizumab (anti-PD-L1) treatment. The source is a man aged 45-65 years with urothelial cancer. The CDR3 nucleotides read TGTGCCAGCAGCTCACTAGCGGGAGAGTCCACCGGGGAGCTGTTTTTT. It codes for CASSSLAGESTGELFF.